Presented here are 5 T cell receptor beta chains from one specimen sequenced in a study of shared clonotypes between healthy human individuals. TCRdb's table, derived via immunoSEQ multiplex PCR, lists solely in-frame clones and lacks some. The table includes hundreds of thousands of clones, roughly four fifths detected once. Input material: PBMCs. These receptors came from a woman in her thirties or forties in good health. Some clones in this sample may be carry-over from other donors' samples.

The J gene is TRBJ2-2, the V gene TRBV7-2; D gene ambiguous. CDR3 length equals 15 residues. Between the trimmed V and J ends, which lost 1 base and 6 bases, there was a span of 12 bases. CDR1 and CDR2 (germline): SGHTA, FQGNSA. The CDR3 loop reads CASSLVWGNAGELFF. CDR3 coding DNA: TGTGCCAGCAGCTTAGTATGGGGAAATGCCGGGGAGCTGTTTTTT.

Of note for this clone: A read error likely explains this, since a far larger clone differs by one base. The same CDR3 can be traced to other DNA sequences in this sample. CDR3 sequence reads: CSVAGLKSGEQYF. The CDR3 region has the DNA TGCAGCGTTGCAGGGCTCAAAAGCGGGGAGCAGTACTTC. The rearrangement joins TRBV29-1 to TRBJ2-7; tentative D call: TRBD2 (6 bases). Germline CDR1 is SQVTM and CDR2 is ANQGSEA. The CDR3 consists of 13 residues. V was shortened by 4 bases and J by 7 bases, with 17 bases between the two germline ends.

The chain links TRBV15 to TRBJ2-7; TRBD2 aligns across 10 bases. With V trimmed by 1 base and J by 3 bases, 9 bases remained unmatched. The germline CDR1 and CDR2 sequences are LNHNV and YYDKDF (reference sequence). The CDR3 totals 17 residues. The CDR3 reads CATSRGLAGDGGYEQYF. CDR3 in DNA: TGTGCCACCAGCAGAGGTCTAGCGGGAGACGGGGGCTACGAGCAGTACTTC.

To note about this clone: One end of the junction varies from germline; a read error may be responsible. The chain joins TRBV5-1 to TRBJ1-1; D is undetermined. This CDR3 contains 13 residues. Germline CDR1 is SGHRS and CDR2 is YFSETQ. CDR3 DNA sequence: TGCGTCAGCAGCTTCGTCTCGAACACTGAAGCTTTCTTT. Translated, it gives CVSSFVSNTEAFF.

The V gene is TRBV5-6, the J gene TRBJ2-1; either TRBD1 or TRBD2 may fit D (5 bases each). Germline lookup yields CDR1 SGHDT and CDR2 YYEEEE. The CDR3 covers 15 residues. V was pared by 4 bases and J by 5 bases, with 16 bases between. The CDR3 loop is CASSPVGTPDNEQFF. For the CDR3, the DNA is TGTGCCAGCAGCCCCGTTGGGACCCCAGACAATGAGCAGTTCTTC.